One sample yielded the 16 T cell receptor beta chains listed below, sequenced in a study of response to subunit inactivated influenza vaccine. TCRdb passed the RT-PCR reads through MiXCR, listing each CDR3 protein once. This table holds around 710,000 distinct CDR3 sequences, 11% to 15% found once. The sequenced sample was PBMCs from blood, obtained around 14 days before vaccination. The origin of the receptors is a man aged 45-65 years who received an inactivated influenza vaccine.

This clonotype turned up a few times. The chain joins TRBV30 to TRBJ2-3, with no clear D. The length of the CDR3 is 12 residues. The ends were cut back, 4 bases at V and 4 bases at J, with 9 bases in the middle. Germline CDR1 GTSNPN, CDR2 SVGIG (reference sequence). The CDR3 loop reads CAWKASSDTQYF. In DNA, the CDR3 is TGTGCCTGGAAAGCCTCCTCAGATACGCAGTATTTT. Supplemented by reference TRBV30 and TRBJ2-3, the full variable domain reads SQTIHQWPATLVQPVGSPLSLECTVEGTSNPNLYWYRQAAGRGLQLLFYSVGIGQISSEVPQNLSASRPQDRQFILSSKKLLLSDSGFYLCAWKASSDTQYFGPGTRLTVL.

V and J are TRBV12-3 or TRBV12-4 and TRBJ2-7; 9 bases match TRBD1. The junction had 10 bases not matched to a gene; V was cut back by 6 bases and J by 4 bases. The CDR3 length is 15 residues. For the CDR3, the DNA is TGTGCCAGCAGGACCCTCCGGGACAGGGTTTACGAGCAGTACTTC. The encoded protein is CASRTLRDRVYEQYF.

The rearrangement uses TRBV3-1 and TRBJ1-2, with D perhaps matching TRBD1 (5 bases). The germline V gene has CDR1 LGHDT and CDR2 YNNKEL (reference sequence). The length of the CDR3 is 16 residues. V dropped 0 bases and J dropped 4 bases, with 15 bases sitting between them. The CDR3 bases are TGTGCCAGCAGCCAAGATCCCCAGGGTAGCGTCTATGGCTACACCTTC. Translating gives CASSQDPQGSVYGYTF.

The chain couples TRBV9 to TRBJ2-3; 8 bases agree with TRBD2. The V segment lost 0 bases and the J segment 14 bases; nucleotides outside the gene matches: 11. CDR3 length: 14 amino acids. The germline CDR1 and CDR2 sequences are SGDLS and YYNGEE. The DNA of the CDR3 is TGTGCCAGCAGCGTAGCGTTGGCGGGGGGCGCCTTGTATTTT. Translated, it gives CASSVALAGGALYF.

The sample holds a few counts of this clonotype. The V and J genes are TRBV11-2 and TRBJ2-3; D is possibly TRBD1 (5 bases). Germline V lookup: CDR1 SGHAT, CDR2 FQNNGV. The length of the CDR3 is 18 residues. The V end lost 1 base, the J end lost 1 base, and 18 bases lay between the germline ends. This CDR3 reads CASSLVSGRAIGTDTQYF. Written as DNA, the CDR3 is TGTGCCAGCAGCTTAGTCTCGGGCAGGGCCATTGGCACAGATACGCAGTATTTT.

In the case of this clonotype: With a much larger clone just one base away, this may be a read error. The chain couples TRBV29-1 to TRBJ1-3; D may be TRBD1 (5 bases). This CDR3 has 11 amino acids. Germline CDR1 and CDR2: SQVTM and ANQGSEA. The CDR3 region has the DNA TGCAGCGGAGGACAAGGAGACACCATAAATTTT. It is translated as CSGGQGDTINF.

The J gene is TRBJ2-5, the V gene TRBV12-3 or TRBV12-4, with D unclear. CDR3 size: 13 residues. Trimming shortened V by 5 bases and J by 0 bases, and 7 bases separated the two germline ends. Here the CDR3 DNA reads TGTGCCAGCAGTCAGTCGTACCAAGAGACCCAGTACTTC. Protein product: CASSQSYQETQYF.

The J gene is TRBJ2-5, the V gene TRBV6-5; the match to TRBD1 covers 7 bases. The germline gives CDR1 MNHEY, CDR2 SVGAGI. The junction had 2 bases not matched to a gene; V was cut back by 0 bases and J by 1 base. This CDR3 is built from 15 residues. The CDR3 DNA sequence: TGTGCCAGCAGTTACTCGACAGGGACCCAAGAGACCCAGTACTTC. It specifies CASSYSTGTQETQYF.

This clonotype has only a few counts. This chain joins TRBV27 and TRBJ2-2; no firm D call. The CDR3 runs to 14 residues. The V gene lost 2 bases and the J gene lost 6 bases, with 10 bases spanning the gap. CDR1 and CDR2 from the germline V gene are MNHEY and SMNVEV (reference sequence). CDR3 bases: TGTGCCAGCAGTTTACAAGGGTACCCCGGGGAGCTGTTTTTT. Translated, it gives CASSLQGYPGELFF.

The rearrangement uses TRBV20-1 and TRBJ2-2; 7 nucleotides line up with TRBD1. Per the germline V gene, CDR1 is DFQATT and CDR2 is SNEGSKA (reference sequence). Trimming took 4 bases from V and 1 from J; bases not matched to a gene: 3. CDR3 length equals 14 residues. The CDR3: CSATDRENTGELFF. Written as DNA, the CDR3 is TGCAGTGCTACTGACAGGGAGAACACCGGGGAGCTGTTTTTT.

This rearrangement joins TRBV9 to TRBJ2-3, with 7 bases that match TRBD2. J was trimmed by 2 bases and V by 0 bases; bases with no gene match: 9. This CDR3 is built from 17 residues. Germline assignment: CDR1 SGDLS and CDR2 YYNGEE. CDR3 sequence: CASSVEGSSGYTDTQYF. The CDR3 DNA sequence: TGTGCCAGCAGCGTAGAGGGGTCTAGCGGCTACACAGATACGCAGTATTTT.

This clonotype was seen a few times. The chain links TRBV2 to TRBJ1-2, with D uncertain. This CDR3 is built from 14 residues. Germline V gene data show CDR1 as SNHLY and CDR2 as FYNNEI. V was trimmed by 2 bases and J by 7 bases, leaving 14 bases between them. The CDR3 spells CASSERGIFGGYTF. As DNA, the CDR3 is TGTGCCAGCAGTGAACGCGGGATCTTTGGTGGCTACACCTTC.

The rearrangement joins TRBV20-1 to TRBJ2-3, with 9 bases lining up with TRBD2. The V gene's germline CDR1 is DFQATT and CDR2 SNEGSKA (reference sequence). The CDR3 covers 15 residues. J was trimmed by 2 bases and V by 6 bases; bases with no gene match: 9. CDR3 nucleotides: TGCAGTGCCCTGGGAGTAGCGGGGGTCACAGATACGCAGTATTTT. This encodes CSALGVAGVTDTQYF.

This chain joins TRBV19 and TRBJ2-1; 8 positions agree with TRBD1. Germline V CDR1 and CDR2: LNHDA, SQIVND (reference sequence). The trim removed 3 bases at V and 15 bases at J, leaving 7 bases unmatched. The CDR3 loop spans 12 amino acids. For the CDR3, the DNA is TGTGCCAGTAGTATCAACAGGGGGTTTCTGTTCTTC. It specifies CASSINRGFLFF.

This clonotype came up a few times. This chain uses TRBV25-1 with TRBJ2-7, with 7 nucleotides matching TRBD2. This CDR3 contains 13 residues. V was clipped by 5 bases and J by 6 bases; unmatched bases: 7. In germline, CDR1 is MGHDK, CDR2 SYGVNS. Here the CDR3 DNA reads TGTGCCAGCAGTCCCCTCGGGGGGTCCGAGCAGTACTTC. As protein: CASSPLGGSEQYF.

This clonotype occurred a few times. CDR3 in amino acids: CSAKDPARDSPLHF. For the CDR3, the DNA is TGCAGTGCTAAAGACCCTGCCCGGGATTCACCCCTCCACTTT. The rearrangement joins TRBV20-1 to TRBJ1-6; the D is unclear. Germline V lookup: CDR1 DFQATT, CDR2 SNEGSKA (reference sequence). The CDR3 sequence is 14 residues long. The V end lost 4 bases, the J end lost 8 bases, and 15 bases lay between the germline ends.